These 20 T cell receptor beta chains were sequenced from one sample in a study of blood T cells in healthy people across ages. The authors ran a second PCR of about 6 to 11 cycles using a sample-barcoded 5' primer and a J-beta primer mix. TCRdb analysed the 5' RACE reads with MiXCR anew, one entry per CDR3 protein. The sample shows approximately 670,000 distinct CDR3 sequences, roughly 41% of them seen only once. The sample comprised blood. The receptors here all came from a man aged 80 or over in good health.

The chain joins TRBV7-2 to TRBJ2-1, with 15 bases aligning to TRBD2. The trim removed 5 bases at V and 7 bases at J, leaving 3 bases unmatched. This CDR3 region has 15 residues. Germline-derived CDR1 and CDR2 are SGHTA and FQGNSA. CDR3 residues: CASSGTSGRRNEQFF. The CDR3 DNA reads TGTGCCAGCAGCGGGACTAGCGGGAGGAGGAATGAGCAGTTCTTC.

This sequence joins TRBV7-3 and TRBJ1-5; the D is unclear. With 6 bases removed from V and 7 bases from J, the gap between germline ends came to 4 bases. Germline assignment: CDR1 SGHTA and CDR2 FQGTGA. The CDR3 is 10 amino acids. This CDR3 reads CASRGQPQHF. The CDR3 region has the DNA TGTGCCAGCAGGGGACAGCCCCAGCATTTT.

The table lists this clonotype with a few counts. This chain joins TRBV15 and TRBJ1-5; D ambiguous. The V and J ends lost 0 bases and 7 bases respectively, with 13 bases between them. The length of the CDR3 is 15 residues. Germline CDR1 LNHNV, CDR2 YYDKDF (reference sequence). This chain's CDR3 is CATSREGSISQPQHF. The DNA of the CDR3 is TGTGCCACCAGCAGAGAGGGGAGTATCAGCCAGCCCCAGCATTTT.

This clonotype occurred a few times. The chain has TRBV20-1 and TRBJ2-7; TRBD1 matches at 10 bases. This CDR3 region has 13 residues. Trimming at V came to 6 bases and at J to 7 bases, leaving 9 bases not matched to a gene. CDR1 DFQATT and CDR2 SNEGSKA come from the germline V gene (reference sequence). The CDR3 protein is CSARTGGDNEQYF. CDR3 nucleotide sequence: TGCAGTGCCCGGACAGGGGGGGACAATGAGCAGTACTTC.

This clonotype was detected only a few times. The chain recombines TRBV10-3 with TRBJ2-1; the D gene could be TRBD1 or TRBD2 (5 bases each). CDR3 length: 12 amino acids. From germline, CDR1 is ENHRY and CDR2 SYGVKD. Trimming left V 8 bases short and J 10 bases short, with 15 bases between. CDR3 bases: TGTGCCATCGGGACGTCGGGATACGAGCAGTTCTTC. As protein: CAIGTSGYEQFF.

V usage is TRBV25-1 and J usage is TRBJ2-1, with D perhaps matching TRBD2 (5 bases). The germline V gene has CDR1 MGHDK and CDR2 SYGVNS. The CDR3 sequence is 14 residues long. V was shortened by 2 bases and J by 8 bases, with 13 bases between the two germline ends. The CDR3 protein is CASSESGPRDEQFF. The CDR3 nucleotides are TGTGCCAGCAGTGAAAGCGGTCCCCGAGATGAGCAGTTCTTC.

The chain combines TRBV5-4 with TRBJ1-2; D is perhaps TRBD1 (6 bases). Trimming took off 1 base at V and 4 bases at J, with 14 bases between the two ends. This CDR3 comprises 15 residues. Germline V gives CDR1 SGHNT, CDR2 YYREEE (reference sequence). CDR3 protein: CASSLPGALSYGYTF. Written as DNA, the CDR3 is TGTGCCAGCAGCTTGCCAGGGGCCTTATCCTATGGCTACACCTTC.

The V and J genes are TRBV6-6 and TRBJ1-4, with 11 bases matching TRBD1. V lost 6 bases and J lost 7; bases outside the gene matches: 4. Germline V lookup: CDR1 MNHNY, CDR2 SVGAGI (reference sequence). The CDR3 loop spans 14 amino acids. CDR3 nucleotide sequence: TGTGCCAGCAGGCAGGGACAGGGGGTTGAAAAACTGTTTTTT. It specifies CASRQGQGVEKLFF.

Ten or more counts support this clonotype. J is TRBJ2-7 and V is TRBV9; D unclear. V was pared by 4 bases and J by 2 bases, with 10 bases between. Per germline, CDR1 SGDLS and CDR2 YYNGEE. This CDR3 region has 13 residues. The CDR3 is CASSRDTTYEQYF. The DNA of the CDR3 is TGTGCCAGCAGCCGAGATACTACCTACGAGCAGTACTTC.

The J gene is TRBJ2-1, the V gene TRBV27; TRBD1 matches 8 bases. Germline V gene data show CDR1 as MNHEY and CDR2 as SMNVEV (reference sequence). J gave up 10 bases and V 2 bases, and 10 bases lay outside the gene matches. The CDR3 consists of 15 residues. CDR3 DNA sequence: TGTGCCAGCAGTTTAAGGACAGGGATCTCCTACGAGCAGTTCTTC. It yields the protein CASSLRTGISYEQFF.

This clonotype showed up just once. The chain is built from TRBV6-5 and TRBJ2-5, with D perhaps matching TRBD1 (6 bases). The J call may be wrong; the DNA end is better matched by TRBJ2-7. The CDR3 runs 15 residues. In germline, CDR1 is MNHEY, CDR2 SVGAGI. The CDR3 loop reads CASSFGTNGAYEQYF. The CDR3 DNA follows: TGTGCCAGCAGTTTTGGGACAAATGGTGCCTACGAGCAGTACTTC.

CDR3 DNA: TGCAGTGCTAAGGGTTTGGGGTTCCTAGACAATGAGCAGTTCTTC. It specifies CSAKGLGFLDNEQFF. This sequence joins TRBV20-1 and TRBJ2-1; D remains ambiguous. CDR1 is DFQATT, CDR2 SNEGSKA, per germline (reference sequence). Trimming removed 4 bases at V and 5 bases at J, with 18 bases between. The CDR3 is 15 amino acids.

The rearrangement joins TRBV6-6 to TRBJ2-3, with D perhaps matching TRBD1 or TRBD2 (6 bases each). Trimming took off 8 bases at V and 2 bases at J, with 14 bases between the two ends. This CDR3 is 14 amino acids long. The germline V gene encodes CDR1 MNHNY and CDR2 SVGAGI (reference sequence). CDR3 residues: CASVGGHYTDTQYF. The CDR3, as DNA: TGTGCCAGCGTCGGGGGCCACTACACAGATACGCAGTATTTT.

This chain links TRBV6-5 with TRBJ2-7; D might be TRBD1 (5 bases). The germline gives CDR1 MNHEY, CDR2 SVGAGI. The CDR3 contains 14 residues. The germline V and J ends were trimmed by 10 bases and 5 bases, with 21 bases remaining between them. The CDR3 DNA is TGTGCCATCGCTCTCGGCCAGGGCGTAGACGAGCAGTACTTC. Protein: CAIALGQGVDEQYF.

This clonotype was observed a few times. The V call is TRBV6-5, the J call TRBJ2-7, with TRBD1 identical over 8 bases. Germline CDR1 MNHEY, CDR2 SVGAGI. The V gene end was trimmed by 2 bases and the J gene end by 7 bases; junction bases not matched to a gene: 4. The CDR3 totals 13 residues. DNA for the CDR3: TGTGCCAGCAGTTACCGGACAGGGCTGGAGCAGTACTTC. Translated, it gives CASSYRTGLEQYF.

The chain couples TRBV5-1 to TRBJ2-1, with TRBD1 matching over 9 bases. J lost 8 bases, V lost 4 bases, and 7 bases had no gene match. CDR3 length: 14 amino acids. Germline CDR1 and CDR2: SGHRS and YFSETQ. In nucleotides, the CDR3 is TGCGCCAGCAGCAGGGGACAGGGTCTAGATGAGCAGTTCTTC. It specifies CASSRGQGLDEQFF. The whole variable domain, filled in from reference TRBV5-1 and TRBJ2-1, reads KAGVTQTPRYLIKTRGQQVTLSCSPISGHRSVSWYQQTPGQGLQFLFEYFSETQRNKGNFPGRFSGRQFSNSRSEMNVSTLELGDSALYLCASSRGQGLDEQFFGPGTRLTVL.

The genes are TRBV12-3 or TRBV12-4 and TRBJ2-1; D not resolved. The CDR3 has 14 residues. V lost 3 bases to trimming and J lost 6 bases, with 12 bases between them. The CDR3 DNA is TGTGCCAGCAGTTTTTTTGCTGAAACCAATGAGCAGTTCTTC. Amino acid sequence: CASSFFAETNEQFF.

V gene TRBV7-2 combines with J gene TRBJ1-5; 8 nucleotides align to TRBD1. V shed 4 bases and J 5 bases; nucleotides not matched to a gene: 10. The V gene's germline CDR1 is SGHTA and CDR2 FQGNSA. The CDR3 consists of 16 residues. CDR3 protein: CASSSHGQGGDQPQHF. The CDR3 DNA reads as TGTGCCAGCAGCTCGCACGGACAGGGAGGCGATCAGCCCCAGCATTTT.

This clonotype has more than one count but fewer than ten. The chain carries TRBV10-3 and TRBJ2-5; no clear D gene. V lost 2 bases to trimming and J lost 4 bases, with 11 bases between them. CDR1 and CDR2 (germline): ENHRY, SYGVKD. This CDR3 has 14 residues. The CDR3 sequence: CAISEGAPGETQYF. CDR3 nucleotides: TGTGCCATCAGTGAGGGCGCCCCTGGAGAGACCCAGTACTTC.

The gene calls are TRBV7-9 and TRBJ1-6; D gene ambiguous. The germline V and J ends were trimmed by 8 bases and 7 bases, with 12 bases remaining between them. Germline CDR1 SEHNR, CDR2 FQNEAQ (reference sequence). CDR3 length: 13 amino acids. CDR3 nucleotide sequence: TGTGCCAGCCAAGACATCATCAATTCACCCCTCCACTTT. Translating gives CASQDIINSPLHF.